This record concerns one T cell receptor (beta chain) sequence. Its antigen is unknown. This sample was included in a study of T-cell memory formation after mild COVID-19. Study-wide context: Most TCR clusters belonged to a single donor.

Whole-study results and caveats: Second-wave clones with a day 37 peak had unconfirmed SARS-CoV-2 specificity. Later expanders leaned CD4+, whereas clones that contracted between day 15 and 85 were balanced CD4/CD8.

TCR alpha and TCR beta cDNA libraries with sample barcodes and UMIs came from 5'RACE using constant-segment primers. TCRdb re-analysed the 5' RACE reads in MiXCR, keeping a single row per CDR3 protein. Of roughly 560,000 distinct CDR3 sequences listed, roughly 21% were seen once; the top ten hold about 12%. The clonotype comes from an adult woman who had mild COVID-19 (a few samples of this study predate the infection). Cell type and time point are not known. The source material was PBMCs or a T cell subset sorted from them (not recorded which).

CDR3 region: CATMDSGANVLTF. DNA of the CDR3: TGCGCCACCATGGACTCTGGGGCCAACGTCCTGACTTTC. The chain joins TRBV5-1 to TRBJ2-6; no firm D call. This CDR3 has 13 amino acids. V dropped 9 bases and J dropped 0 bases, with 7 bases sitting between them. Germline-derived CDR1 and CDR2 are SGHRS and YFSETQ.